This entry lists 23 T cell receptor beta chains sequenced from one sample in a study of beta chain features in type 1 diabetes. Points from the study as a whole: Shortening that was moderate but significant affected the TCRB CDR3s of Type 1 diabetes patients in all four CD4+ subsets.

The whole isolated RNA underwent reverse transcription, so sequencing captured expressed TCRB transcripts. Data came from immunoSEQ multiplex PCR; TCRdb stores just in-frame clones and leaves some out. The data hold about 270,000 clones, with roughly an eighth observed a single time. These receptors are not linked to any known antigen. Source material: naive CD4+ T cells from blood. All receptors come from a man under 40 with type 1 diabetes.

The chain uses TRBV9 and TRBJ2-1, with a tentative D call TRBD2 (5 bases). CDR1 is SGDLS, CDR2 YYNGEE, per germline. Trimming removed 1 base from V and 7 bases from J, with 9 bases in between. The CDR3 has 13 amino acids. CDR3 amino acids: CASSVSTSNEQFF. CDR3 sequence (DNA): TGTGCCAGCAGCGTAAGTACTAGTAATGAGCAGTTCTTC.

The J gene is TRBJ2-5, the V gene TRBV6-6; TRBD1 aligns across 9 bases. CDR3 length: 13 amino acids. Trimming cost V 7 bases and J 4 bases; bases outside gene matches: 4. Germline CDR1 and CDR2: MNHNY and SVGAGI (reference sequence). Here the CDR3 reads CASTGQGIETQYF. The DNA of the CDR3 is TGTGCCAGCACTGGACAGGGGATAGAGACCCAGTACTTC.

The CDR3 region is CASSRRGGQETQYF. The DNA for the CDR3 is TGTGCCAGCTCGCGACGGGGGGGCCAAGAGACCCAGTACTTC. The chain carries TRBV18 and TRBJ2-5; 8 nucleotides line up with TRBD2. The germline CDR1 and CDR2 sequences are KGHSH and LQKENI. Trimming took 6 bases from V and 1 from J; bases not matched to a gene: 4. This CDR3 comprises 14 residues.

The chain carries TRBV16 and TRBJ2-7; 8 bases align to TRBD2. Germline V gives CDR1 KGHSY, CDR2 FQNENV. The J segment lost 6 bases and the V segment lost 7 bases, leaving 11 bases of the junction unmatched. The CDR3 sequence is 14 residues long. In DNA form, the CDR3 reads TGTGCCAGCACTCCAACACTAGCGGCGAGCGAGCAGTACTTC. Translation gives CASTPTLAASEQYF. Looking up the rest from reference TRBV16 and TRBJ2-7 gives the full variable domain: GEEVAQTPKHLVRGEGQKAKLYCAPIKGHSYVFWYQQVLKNEFKFLISFQNENVFDETGMPKERFSAKCLPNSPCSLEIQATKLEDSAVYFCASTPTLAASEQYFGPGTRLTVT.

The J gene is TRBJ2-1, the V gene TRBV7-9; D gene uncertain. Trimming left V 2 bases short and J 10 bases short, with 6 bases between. This CDR3 spans 11 amino acids. The germline V gene encodes CDR1 SEHNR and CDR2 FQNEAQ (reference sequence). The CDR3, as DNA: TGTGCCAGCAGCTTATCAGGAGAGCAGTTCTTC. Protein sequence: CASSLSGEQFF.

The table lists this clone with a few counts. The chain is built from TRBV7-9 and TRBJ1-4, with TRBD1 matching over 7 bases. Germline loops: CDR1 SEHNR, CDR2 FQNEAQ (reference sequence). The CDR3 has 14 residues. With 3 bases clipped from V and 6 bases from J, the junction kept 4 bases outside the gene matches. DNA of the CDR3: TGTGCCAGCAGCTTCGGGACAGAACATGAAAAACTGTTTTTT. This translates into CASSFGTEHEKLFF.

This clone has only a few counts. The chain uses TRBV5-1 and TRBJ2-1; TRBD1 matches 11 bases. The germline gives CDR1 SGHRS, CDR2 YFSETQ. This CDR3 comprises 17 residues. V shed 4 bases and J 5 bases; nucleotides not matched to a gene: 11. The CDR3 DNA reads TGCGCCAGCAGCCTATGGGACAGGGGGTATTGGAACAATGAGCAGTTCTTC. This sequence encodes CASSLWDRGYWNNEQFF.

The chain employs TRBV2 and TRBJ1-1; a possible D gene is TRBD1 (6 bases). Trimming took off 5 bases at V and 2 bases at J, with 12 bases between the two ends. The CDR3 has 14 residues. Per the germline V gene, CDR1 is SNHLY and CDR2 is FYNNEI. CDR3 residues: CASSNREGNTEAFF. The CDR3 DNA follows: TGTGCCAGCAGTAACAGGGAGGGAAACACTGAAGCTTTCTTT.

CDR3 DNA: TGTGCCAGCAGCACTAGCGGGGCAGGGCTCGAGCAGTACTTC. Residues: CASSTSGAGLEQYF. The rearrangement uses TRBV11-1 and TRBJ2-7, with TRBD2 matching 10 bases. CDR1 is SGHAT and CDR2 is FQDESV in the germline V gene (reference sequence). V gave up 5 bases and J gave up 6 bases; unmatched junction bases: 7. The CDR3 has 14 residues.

In this sample, this clone turned up a few times. The chain carries TRBV5-1 and TRBJ2-7; 7 nucleotides match TRBD1. The length of the CDR3 is 14 residues. V trimming: 0 bases; J trimming: 3 bases; junction bases outside the gene matches: 3. Germline V gene data show CDR1 as SGHRS and CDR2 as YFSETQ. CDR3 sequence: CASSLGGQFYEQYF. For the CDR3, the DNA is TGCGCCAGCAGCTTGGGGGGACAGTTCTACGAGCAGTACTTC.

This clone was found a few times. This chain links TRBV7-9 with TRBJ2-5; 7 nucleotides line up with TRBD2. There are 14 residues in the CDR3. Germline CDR1 reads SEHNR; CDR2 reads FQNEAQ (reference sequence). V lost 2 bases and J lost 3; bases outside the gene matches: 3. This CDR3 is CASSLYAGEETQYF. The CDR3 DNA sequence: TGTGCCAGCAGCTTATATGCGGGAGAAGAGACCCAGTACTTC.

There are a few counts of this clone. The chain carries TRBV19 and TRBJ2-5; D is perhaps TRBD2 (5 bases). Germline V gives CDR1 LNHDA, CDR2 SQIVND (reference sequence). The V end was cut by 1 base, the J end by 4 bases, with 13 bases between. This CDR3 is 15 amino acids long. In nucleotides, the CDR3 is TGTGCCAGTAGTATAGCGGGAAACTCGGGAGAGACCCAGTACTTC. The encoded protein is CASSIAGNSGETQYF.

This clone has more than one count but fewer than ten. The chain joins TRBV28 to TRBJ2-6; a possible D gene is TRBD2 (5 bases). The V end was cut by 2 bases, the J end by 2 bases, with 25 bases between. The CDR3 loop spans 21 amino acids. The germline gives CDR1 MDHEN, CDR2 SYDVKM. CDR3 nucleotide sequence: TGTGCCAGCAGTTTAGGTCTAAACTTCGGCCCTACCGGGACTGGGGCCAACGTCCTGACTTTC. Translating gives CASSLGLNFGPTGTGANVLTF.

The V call is TRBV10-3, the J call TRBJ2-7; the match to TRBD2 covers 8 bases. The germline gives CDR1 ENHRY, CDR2 SYGVKD. V shed 2 bases and J 1 base; nucleotides not matched to a gene: 4. CDR3 length: 15 residues. The CDR3 region has the DNA TGTGCCATCAGTGAGAGCGGGAGAGGTTCCTACGAGCAGTACTTC. As protein: CAISESGRGSYEQYF.

This clone has just a few counts. V usage is TRBV6-1 and J usage is TRBJ2-6; 7 bases fit TRBD2. The CDR3 has 17 amino acids. CDR1 and CDR2 from the germline V gene are MNHNS and SASEGT. V was clipped by 3 bases and J by 0 bases; unmatched bases: 5. The DNA for the CDR3 is TGTGCCAGCAGTGAGGGACTACCAATCTCTGGGGCCAACGTCCTGACTTTC. Protein sequence: CASSEGLPISGANVLTF.

This clone was observed a handful of times. The chain links TRBV18 to TRBJ1-1; D may be TRBD1 (6 bases). CDR1 is KGHSH and CDR2 is LQKENI in the germline V gene. The V end lost 6 bases, the J end lost 4 bases, and 21 bases lay between the germline ends. CDR3 size: 16 residues. The CDR3 DNA reads TGTGCCAGCTCGCCCAACCTCCAGGGGACGAGCACTGAAGCTTTCTTT. Translation: CASSPNLQGTSTEAFF.

V is TRBV18 and J is TRBJ1-2; TRBD1 matches 7 bases. The CDR3 has 14 residues. Germline-derived CDR1 and CDR2 are KGHSH and LQKENI. The V and J ends lost 2 bases and 7 bases, in that order; junction bases with no gene match: 7. The CDR3 DNA sequence: TGTGCCAGCTCACCATCGGACAGGATTCTTGGCTACACCTTC. Encoded protein: CASSPSDRILGYTF. Based on the CDR3 plus reference TRBV18 and TRBJ1-2, the full variable domain is NAGVMQNPRHLVRRRGQEARLRCSPMKGHSHVYWYRQLPEEGLKFMVYLQKENIIDESGMPKERFSAEFPKEGPSILRIQQVVRGDSAAYFCASSPSDRILGYTFGSGTRLTVV.

This clone was seen more than once but under ten times. This rearrangement joins TRBV18 to TRBJ2-2, with a weak D call TRBD1 (5 bases). Trimming removed 6 bases at V and 3 bases at J, with 11 bases between. The CDR3 is made up of 14 amino acids. Germline V lookup: CDR1 KGHSH, CDR2 LQKENI. The CDR3 DNA reads TGTGCCAGCTCTCGGACACAATACACCGGGGAGCTGTTTTTT. Translation gives CASSRTQYTGELFF.

In its sample, this clone was seen a few times. CDR3 in amino acids: CASSFGTGPAGELFF. The CDR3 DNA follows: TGCGCCAGCAGCTTCGGGACAGGGCCGGCCGGGGAGCTGTTTTTT. The V call is TRBV5-1, the J call TRBJ2-2, with 9 bases matching TRBD1. Germline CDR1 SGHRS, CDR2 YFSETQ. V shed 2 bases and J 6 bases; nucleotides not matched to a gene: 5. The CDR3 runs 15 residues.

This clone was recorded a few times. V gene TRBV7-9 combines with J gene TRBJ2-3, with TRBD2 identical over 7 bases. V lost 2 bases and J lost 0; bases outside the gene matches: 5. CDR3 length equals 16 residues. Germline V gene sequence: CDR1 SEHNR, CDR2 FQNEAQ (reference sequence). CDR3 sequence reads: CASSLYGRTSTDTQYF. CDR3 sequence (DNA): TGTGCCAGCAGCTTATACGGGAGGACGAGCACAGATACGCAGTATTTT. Full variable domain (outside the CDR3, taken from reference TRBV7-9 and TRBJ2-3): DTGVSQNPRHKITKRGQNVTFRCDPISEHNRLYWYRQTLGQGPEFLTYFQNEAQLEKSRLLSDRFSAERPKGSFSTLEIQRTEQGDSAMYLCASSLYGRTSTDTQYFGPGTRLTVL.

This clone has a handful of counts. This chain connects TRBV25-1 to TRBJ2-1, with TRBD2 matching over 14 bases. V was clipped by 7 bases and J by 5 bases; unmatched bases: 4. Germline V gene lookup returns CDR1 MGHDK and CDR2 SYGVNS. There are 15 residues in the CDR3. The CDR3 DNA sequence: TGTGCCAGCATGACTAGCGGGAGGGGTAACAATGAGCAGTTCTTC. It specifies CASMTSGRGNNEQFF.

This clone occurred many times. J is TRBJ2-2 and V is TRBV25-1, with D possibly matching TRBD1 (6 bases). The CDR3 extends over 15 amino acids. Trimming left V 3 bases short and J 3 bases short, with 11 bases between. Germline CDR1 is MGHDK and CDR2 is SYGVNS. As DNA, the CDR3 is TGTGCCAGCAGTGATTGGACAGAGGACACCGGGGAGCTGTTTTTT. Its protein is CASSDWTEDTGELFF.

The sample holds a few counts of this clone. The gene calls are TRBV7-2 and TRBJ2-1; TRBD2 is a possible D gene (5 bases). The CDR3 consists of 15 residues. CDR1 and CDR2 (germline): SGHTA, FQGNSA. The ends were cut back, 6 bases at V and 2 bases at J, with 14 bases in the middle. The CDR3 DNA follows: TGTGCCAGCAGTAACGGGATAGTCACCTACAATGAGCAGTTCTTC. Its protein is CASSNGIVTYNEQFF.